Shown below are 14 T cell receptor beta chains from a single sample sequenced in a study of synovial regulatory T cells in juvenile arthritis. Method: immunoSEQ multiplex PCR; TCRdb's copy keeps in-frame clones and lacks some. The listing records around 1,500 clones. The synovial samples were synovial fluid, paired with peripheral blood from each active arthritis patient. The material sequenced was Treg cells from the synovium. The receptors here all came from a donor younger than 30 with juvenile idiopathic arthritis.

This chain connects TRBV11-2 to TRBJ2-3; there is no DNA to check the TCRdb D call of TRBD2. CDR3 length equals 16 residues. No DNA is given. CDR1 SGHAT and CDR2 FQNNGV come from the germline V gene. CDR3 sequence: CASSKGLAEVGDTQYF.

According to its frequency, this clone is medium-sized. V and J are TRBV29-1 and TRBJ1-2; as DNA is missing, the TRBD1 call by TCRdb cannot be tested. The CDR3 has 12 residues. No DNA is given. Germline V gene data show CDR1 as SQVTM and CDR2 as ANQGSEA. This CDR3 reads CSVALLADGYTF.

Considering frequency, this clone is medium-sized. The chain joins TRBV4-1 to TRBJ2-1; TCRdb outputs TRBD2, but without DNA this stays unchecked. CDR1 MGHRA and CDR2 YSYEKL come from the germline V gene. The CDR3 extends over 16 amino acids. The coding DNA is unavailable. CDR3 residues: CASSQRGTSSYNEQFF.

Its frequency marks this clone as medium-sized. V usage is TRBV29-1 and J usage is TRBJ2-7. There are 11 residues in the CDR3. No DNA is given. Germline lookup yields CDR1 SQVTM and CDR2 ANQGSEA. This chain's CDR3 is CSVVYVHEQYF.

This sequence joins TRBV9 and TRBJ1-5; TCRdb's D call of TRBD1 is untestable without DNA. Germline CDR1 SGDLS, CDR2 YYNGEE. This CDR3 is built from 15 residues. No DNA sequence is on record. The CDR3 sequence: CASNVGGQGQEPQHF.

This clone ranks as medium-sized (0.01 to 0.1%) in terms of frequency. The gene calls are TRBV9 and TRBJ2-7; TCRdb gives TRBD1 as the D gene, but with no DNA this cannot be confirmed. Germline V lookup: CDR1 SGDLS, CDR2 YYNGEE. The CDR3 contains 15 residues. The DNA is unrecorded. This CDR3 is CASSLSPGQTYEQYF.

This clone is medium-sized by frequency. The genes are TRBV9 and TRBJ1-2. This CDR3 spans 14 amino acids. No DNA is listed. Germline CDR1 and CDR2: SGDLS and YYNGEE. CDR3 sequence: CASSVSGRTDGYTF.

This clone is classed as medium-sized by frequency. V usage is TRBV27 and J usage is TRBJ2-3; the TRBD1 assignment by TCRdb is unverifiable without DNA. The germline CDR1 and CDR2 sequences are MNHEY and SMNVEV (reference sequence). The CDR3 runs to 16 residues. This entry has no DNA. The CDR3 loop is CASSSAWTGQADTQYF.

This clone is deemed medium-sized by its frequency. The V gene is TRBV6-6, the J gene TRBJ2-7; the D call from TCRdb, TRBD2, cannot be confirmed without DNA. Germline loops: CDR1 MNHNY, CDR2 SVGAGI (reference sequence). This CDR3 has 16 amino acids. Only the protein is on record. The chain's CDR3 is CASSYSSETSLHEQYF.

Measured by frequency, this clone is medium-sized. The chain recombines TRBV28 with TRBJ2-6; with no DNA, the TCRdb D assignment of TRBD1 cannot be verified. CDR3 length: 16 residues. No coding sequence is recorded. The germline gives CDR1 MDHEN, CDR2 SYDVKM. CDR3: CASSLAGGSGANVLTF.

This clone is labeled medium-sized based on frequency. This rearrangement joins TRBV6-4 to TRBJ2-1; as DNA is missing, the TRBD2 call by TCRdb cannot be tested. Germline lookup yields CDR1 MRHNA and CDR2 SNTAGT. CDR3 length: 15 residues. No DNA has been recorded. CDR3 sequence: CASSRLAEGLNEQFF.

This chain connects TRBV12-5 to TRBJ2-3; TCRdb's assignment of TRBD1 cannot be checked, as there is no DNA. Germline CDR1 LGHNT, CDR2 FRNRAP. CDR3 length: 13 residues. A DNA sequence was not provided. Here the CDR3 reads CASDVGGADTQYF.

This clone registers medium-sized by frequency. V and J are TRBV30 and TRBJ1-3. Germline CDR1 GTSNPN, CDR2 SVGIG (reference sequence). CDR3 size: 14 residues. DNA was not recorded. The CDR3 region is CARGGQFTGNTIYF. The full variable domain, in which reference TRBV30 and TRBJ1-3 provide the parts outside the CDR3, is SQTIHQWPATLVQPVGSPLSLECTVEGTSNPNLYWYRQAAGRGLQLLFYSVGIGQISSEVPQNLSASRPQDRQFILSSKKLLLSDSGFYLCARGGQFTGNTIYFGEGSWLTVV.

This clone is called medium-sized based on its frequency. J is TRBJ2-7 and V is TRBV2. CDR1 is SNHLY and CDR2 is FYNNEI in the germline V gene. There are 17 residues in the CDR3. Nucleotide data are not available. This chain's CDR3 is CASSEAQGPSSVDEQYF.